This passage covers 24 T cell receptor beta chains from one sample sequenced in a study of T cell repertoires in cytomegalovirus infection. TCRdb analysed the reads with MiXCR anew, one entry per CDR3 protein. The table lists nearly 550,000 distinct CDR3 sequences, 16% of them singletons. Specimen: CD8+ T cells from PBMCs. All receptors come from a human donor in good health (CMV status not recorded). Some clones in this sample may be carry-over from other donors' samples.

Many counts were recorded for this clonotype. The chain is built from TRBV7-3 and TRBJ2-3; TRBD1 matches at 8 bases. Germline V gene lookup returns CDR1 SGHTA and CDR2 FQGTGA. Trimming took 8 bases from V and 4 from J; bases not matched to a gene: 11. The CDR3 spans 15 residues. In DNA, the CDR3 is TGTGCCAGCCGGGCAGGACAGGGTATCGCAGATACGCAGTATTTT. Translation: CASRAGQGIADTQYF.

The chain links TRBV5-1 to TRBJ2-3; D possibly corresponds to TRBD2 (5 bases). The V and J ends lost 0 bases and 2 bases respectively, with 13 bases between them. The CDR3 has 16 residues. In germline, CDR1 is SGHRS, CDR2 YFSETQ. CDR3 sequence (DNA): TGCGCCAGCAGCTTGGCGGGAAGGCCTGTCACAGATACGCAGTATTTT. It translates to CASSLAGRPVTDTQYF.

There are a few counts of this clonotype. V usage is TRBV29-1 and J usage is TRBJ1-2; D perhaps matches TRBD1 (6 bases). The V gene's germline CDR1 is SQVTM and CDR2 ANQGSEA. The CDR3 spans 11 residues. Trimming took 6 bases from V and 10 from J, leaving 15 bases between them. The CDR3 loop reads CSVTNRGPYTF. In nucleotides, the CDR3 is TGCAGCGTGACTAACCGGGGGCCCTACACCTTC.

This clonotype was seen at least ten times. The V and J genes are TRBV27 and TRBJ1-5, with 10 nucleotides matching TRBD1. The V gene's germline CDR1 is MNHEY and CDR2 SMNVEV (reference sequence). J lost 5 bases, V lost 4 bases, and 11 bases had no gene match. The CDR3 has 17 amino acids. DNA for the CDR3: TGTGCCAGCAGTTCCGCGCCTGGGACAGGGGCGGATCAGCCCCAGCATTTT. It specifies CASSSAPGTGADQPQHF.

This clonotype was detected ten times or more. The CDR3 coding sequence is TGTGCCAGCAGCCCGTCCGGGACTACCTTCTCCTACGAGCAGTACTTC. This translates into CASSPSGTTFSYEQYF. The J gene is TRBJ2-7, the V gene TRBV7-2; TRBD2 aligns across 7 bases. Germline CDR1 SGHTA, CDR2 FQGNSA. V trimming: 5 bases; J trimming: 0 bases; junction bases outside the gene matches: 10. This CDR3 has 16 amino acids.

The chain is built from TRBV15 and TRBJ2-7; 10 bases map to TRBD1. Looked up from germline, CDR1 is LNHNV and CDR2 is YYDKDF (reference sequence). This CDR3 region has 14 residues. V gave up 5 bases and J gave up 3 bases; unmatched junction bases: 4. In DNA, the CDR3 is TGTGCCACCAGCGGGGACAGGGGCCACTACGAGCAGTACTTC. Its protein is CATSGDRGHYEQYF.

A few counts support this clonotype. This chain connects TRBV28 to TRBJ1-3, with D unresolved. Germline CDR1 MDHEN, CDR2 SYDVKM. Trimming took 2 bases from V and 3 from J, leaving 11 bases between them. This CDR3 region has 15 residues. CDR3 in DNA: TGTGCCAGCAGTTTAGGATCCGGTTTTGGAAACACCATATATTTT. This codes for CASSLGSGFGNTIYF.

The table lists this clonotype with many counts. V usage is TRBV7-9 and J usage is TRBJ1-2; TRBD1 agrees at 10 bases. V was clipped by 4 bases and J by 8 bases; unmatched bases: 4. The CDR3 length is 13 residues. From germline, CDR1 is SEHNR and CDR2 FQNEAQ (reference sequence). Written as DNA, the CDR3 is TGTGCCAGCAGCTATGGGACAGGGGAAGGCTACACCTTC. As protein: CASSYGTGEGYTF.

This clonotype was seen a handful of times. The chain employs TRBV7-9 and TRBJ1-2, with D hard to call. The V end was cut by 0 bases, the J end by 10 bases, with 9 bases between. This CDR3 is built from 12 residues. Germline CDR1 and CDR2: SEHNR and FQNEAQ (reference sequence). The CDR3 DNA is TGTGCCAGCAGCTTAGCAGGGAGGGTCTACACCTTC. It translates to CASSLAGRVYTF.

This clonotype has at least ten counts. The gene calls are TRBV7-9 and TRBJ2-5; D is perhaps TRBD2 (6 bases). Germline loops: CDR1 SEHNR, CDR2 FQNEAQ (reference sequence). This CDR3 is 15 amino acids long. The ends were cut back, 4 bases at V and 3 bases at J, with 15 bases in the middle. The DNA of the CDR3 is TGTGCCAGCAGCTATCCAGCGGGCGCTAAAGAGACCCAGTACTTC. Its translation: CASSYPAGAKETQYF.

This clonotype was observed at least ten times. The chain's CDR3 is CASSQESIGLAEETQYF. Here the CDR3 DNA reads TGTGCCAGCAGCCAAGAGTCAATCGGACTAGCGGAAGAGACCCAGTACTTC. The V call is TRBV4-2, the J call TRBJ2-5; 10 nucleotides agree with TRBD2. V shed 0 bases, J shed 3 bases, and the junction held 7 bases outside the gene matches. This CDR3 comprises 17 residues. Germline CDR1 is LGHNA and CDR2 is YNFKEQ.

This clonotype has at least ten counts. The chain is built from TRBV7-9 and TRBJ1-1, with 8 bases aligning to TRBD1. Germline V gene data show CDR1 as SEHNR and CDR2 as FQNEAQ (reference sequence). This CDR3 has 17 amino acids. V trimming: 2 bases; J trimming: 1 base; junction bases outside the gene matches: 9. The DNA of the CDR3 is TGTGCCAGCAGCTTAACCCGGGACAGGAGCCCGAACACTGAAGCTTTCTTT. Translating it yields CASSLTRDRSPNTEAFF.

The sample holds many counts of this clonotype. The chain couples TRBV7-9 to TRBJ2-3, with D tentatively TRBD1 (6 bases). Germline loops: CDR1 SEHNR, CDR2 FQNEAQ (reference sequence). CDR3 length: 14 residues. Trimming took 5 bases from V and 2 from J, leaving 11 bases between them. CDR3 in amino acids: CASSLGQSTDTQYF. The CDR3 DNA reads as TGTGCCAGCAGCCTAGGACAGTCCACAGATACGCAGTATTTT.

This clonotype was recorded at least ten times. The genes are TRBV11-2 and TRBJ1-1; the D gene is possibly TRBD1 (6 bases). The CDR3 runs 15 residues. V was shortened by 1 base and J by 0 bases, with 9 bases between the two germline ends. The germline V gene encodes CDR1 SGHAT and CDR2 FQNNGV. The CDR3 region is CASSLVGHMNTEAFF. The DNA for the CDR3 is TGTGCCAGCAGCTTAGTGGGACATATGAACACTGAAGCTTTCTTT.

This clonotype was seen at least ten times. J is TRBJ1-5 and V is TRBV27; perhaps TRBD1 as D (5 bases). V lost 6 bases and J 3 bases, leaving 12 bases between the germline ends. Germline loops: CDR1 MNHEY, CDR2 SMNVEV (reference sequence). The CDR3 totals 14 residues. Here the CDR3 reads CASSHRGDNQPQHF. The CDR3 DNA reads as TGTGCCAGCAGCCATCGAGGGGACAATCAGCCCCAGCATTTT.

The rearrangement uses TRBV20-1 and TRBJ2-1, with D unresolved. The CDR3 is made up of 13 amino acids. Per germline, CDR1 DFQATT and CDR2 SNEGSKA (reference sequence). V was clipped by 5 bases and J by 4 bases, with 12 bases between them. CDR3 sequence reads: CSALVTEYNEQFF. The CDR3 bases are TGCAGTGCTTTAGTAACAGAATACAATGAGCAGTTCTTC.

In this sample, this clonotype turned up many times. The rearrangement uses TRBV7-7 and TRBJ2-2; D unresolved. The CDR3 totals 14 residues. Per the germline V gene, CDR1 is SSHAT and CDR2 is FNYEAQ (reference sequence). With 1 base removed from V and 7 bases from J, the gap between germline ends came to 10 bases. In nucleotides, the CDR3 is TGTGCCAGCAGCTTAGGAGATCTAGGCGGGGAGCTGTTTTTT. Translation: CASSLGDLGGELFF.

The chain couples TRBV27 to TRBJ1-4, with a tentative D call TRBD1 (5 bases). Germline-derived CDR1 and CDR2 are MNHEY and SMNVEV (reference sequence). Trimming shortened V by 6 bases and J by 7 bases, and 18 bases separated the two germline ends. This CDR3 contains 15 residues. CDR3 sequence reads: CASSLRARESEKLFF. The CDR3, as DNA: TGTGCCAGCAGCCTAAGGGCCAGGGAGAGTGAAAAACTGTTTTTT.

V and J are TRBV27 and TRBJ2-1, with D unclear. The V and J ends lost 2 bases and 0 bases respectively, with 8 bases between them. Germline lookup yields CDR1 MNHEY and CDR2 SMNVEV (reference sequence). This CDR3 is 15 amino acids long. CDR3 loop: CASSLDISSYNEQFF. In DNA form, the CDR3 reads TGTGCCAGCAGTTTAGACATTAGCTCCTACAATGAGCAGTTCTTC.

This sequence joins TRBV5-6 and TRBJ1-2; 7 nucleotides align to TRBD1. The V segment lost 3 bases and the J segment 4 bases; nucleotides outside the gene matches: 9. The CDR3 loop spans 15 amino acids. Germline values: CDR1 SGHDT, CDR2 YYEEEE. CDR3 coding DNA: TGTGCCAGCAGCTCGGAGCTTCAGGGGGGCTATGGCTACACCTTC. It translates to CASSSELQGGYGYTF.

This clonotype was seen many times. The CDR3: CASSDRRDLRSYGYTF. CDR3 in DNA: TGTGCCAGCAGTGATCGACGGGATCTGCGGTCCTATGGCTACACCTTC. The chain couples TRBV2 to TRBJ1-2; D remains unclear. This CDR3 comprises 16 residues. V gave up 3 bases and J gave up 4 bases, with 18 bases separating them. Germline assignment: CDR1 SNHLY and CDR2 FYNNEI.

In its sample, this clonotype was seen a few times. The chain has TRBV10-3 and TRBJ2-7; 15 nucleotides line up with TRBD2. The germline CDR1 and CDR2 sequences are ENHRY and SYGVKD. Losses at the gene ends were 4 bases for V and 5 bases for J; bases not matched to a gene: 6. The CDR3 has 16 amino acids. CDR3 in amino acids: CAISGTSGRAQDEQYF. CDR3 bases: TGTGCCATCAGTGGGACTAGCGGGAGGGCCCAGGACGAGCAGTACTTC.

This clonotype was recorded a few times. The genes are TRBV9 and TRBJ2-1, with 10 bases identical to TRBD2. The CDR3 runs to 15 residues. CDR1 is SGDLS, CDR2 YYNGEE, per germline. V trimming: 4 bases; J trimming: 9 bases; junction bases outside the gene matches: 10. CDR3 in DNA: TGTGCCAGCAGCTTTCGAGGTAGCGGGAGGTCTGAGCAGTTCTTC. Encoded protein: CASSFRGSGRSEQFF.

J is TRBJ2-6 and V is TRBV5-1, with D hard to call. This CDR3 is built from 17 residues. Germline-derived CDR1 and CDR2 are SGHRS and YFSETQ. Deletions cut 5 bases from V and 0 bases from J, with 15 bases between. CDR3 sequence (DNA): TGCGCCAGCAGTTATTACGTACAGCACTCTGGGGCCAACGTCCTGACTTTC. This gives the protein CASSYYVQHSGANVLTF.